One sample yielded the 15 T cell receptor beta chains listed below, sequenced in a study of T cells in Graves' hyperthyroidism and ophthalmopathy. The CDR3 regions of TCR beta were amplified from RNA transcripts. The HTBI primer set drove a first-round RT-PCR of the TCR CDR3. TCRdb called the multiplex PCR reads again in MiXCR, with one record for every CDR3 protein. This table holds about 400,000 distinct CDR3 sequences, just under 15% found once. Sequencing was done on a sample of blood. The receptors come from a woman in her twenties or thirties with Graves' hyperthyroidism.

The chain couples TRBV19 to TRBJ2-7; 7 nucleotides align to TRBD1. Germline trimming cut 3 bases from V and 2 bases from J; bases unmatched to any gene: 4. This CDR3 has 14 amino acids. CDR1 is LNHDA, CDR2 SQIVND, per germline (reference sequence). CDR3 coding DNA: TGTGCCAGTAGTATCCGACAGGGAACCTACGAGCAGTACTTC. Translation gives CASSIRQGTYEQYF. The variable domain in full, with the rest retrieved from reference TRBV19 and TRBJ2-7, is DGGITQSPKYLFRKEGQNVTLSCEQNLNHDAMYWYRQDPGQGLRLIYYSQIVNDFQKGDIAEGYSVSREKKESFPLTVTSAQKNPTAFYLCASSIRQGTYEQYFGPGTRLTVT.

The chain joins TRBV7-8 to TRBJ1-5; possibly TRBD1 for D (6 bases). Trimming removed 6 bases from V and 5 bases from J, with 23 bases in between. The CDR3 is made up of 17 amino acids. Germline V CDR1 and CDR2: SGHVS, FQNEAQ. CDR3 nucleotide sequence: TGTGCCAGCAGACTAGCATCGGGGGGCCGCTGGGATCAGCCCCAGCATTTT. Translation: CASRLASGGRWDQPQHF.

In nucleotides, the CDR3 is TGCAGCGGGGGCCTAGCGGGAGGTTTCAATGAGCAGTTCTTC. It is translated as CSGGLAGGFNEQFF. The rearrangement joins TRBV29-1 to TRBJ2-1, with TRBD2 matching over 11 bases. The CDR3 has 14 residues. Germline assignment: CDR1 SQVTM and CDR2 ANQGSEA. The V and J ends lost 7 bases and 6 bases, in that order; junction bases with no gene match: 8.

This clonotype has a handful of counts. The gene calls are TRBV5-1 and TRBJ1-1; TRBD1 matches at 8 bases. The ends lost 3 bases at V and 8 bases at J; junction bases unmatched: 3. This CDR3 comprises 12 residues. Germline V gene data show CDR1 as SGHRS and CDR2 as YFSETQ. The CDR3 bases are TGCGCCAGCAGCTCCGGACAGGGAGAAGCTTTCTTT. Protein: CASSSGQGEAFF.

The V call is TRBV20-1, the J call TRBJ1-2; the match to TRBD1 covers 7 bases. The CDR3 length is 13 residues. Germline CDR1 DFQATT, CDR2 SNEGSKA (reference sequence). V gave up 1 base and J gave up 4 bases; unmatched junction bases: 3. The DNA of the CDR3 is TGCAGTGCTAGAGTGGGACAGATCTATGGCTACACCTTC. Translating gives CSARVGQIYGYTF.

This clonotype was observed at least ten times. The V and J genes are TRBV28 and TRBJ2-1, with 9 bases aligning to TRBD1. The V gene's germline CDR1 is MDHEN and CDR2 SYDVKM. V was clipped by 5 bases and J by 5 bases; unmatched bases: 19. The CDR3 runs to 19 residues. CDR3 loop: CASSAPGTGKGSNHNEQFF. In DNA, the CDR3 is TGTGCCAGCAGTGCCCCGGGGACAGGGAAGGGGTCGAACCACAATGAGCAGTTCTTC.

The V gene is TRBV4-2, the J gene TRBJ2-3; possibly TRBD2 for D (6 bases). Germline V lookup: CDR1 LGHNA, CDR2 YNFKEQ. V was trimmed by 0 bases and J by 6 bases, leaving 19 bases between them. The CDR3 sequence is 17 residues long. The CDR3 reads CASSQDLRRGSRDTQYF. The CDR3 DNA follows: TGTGCCAGCAGCCAAGATTTGCGGCGGGGCTCGCGTGATACGCAGTATTTT.

The chain employs TRBV15 and TRBJ2-3; D is ambiguous. Germline-derived CDR1 and CDR2 are LNHNV and YYDKDF (reference sequence). The germline V and J ends were trimmed by 0 bases and 9 bases, with 10 bases remaining between them. This CDR3 is built from 13 residues. This chain's CDR3 is CATSRDEIGTQYF. The CDR3 DNA reads as TGTGCCACCAGCAGAGATGAGATCGGGACGCAGTATTTT.

This clonotype was seen only a few times. The rearrangement joins TRBV19 to TRBJ1-1; D remains ambiguous. CDR3 length: 13 amino acids. Germline loops: CDR1 LNHDA, CDR2 SQIVND (reference sequence). Trimming took 9 bases from V and 10 from J, leaving 21 bases between them. The CDR3 loop is CASNLAGRVGAFF. The CDR3 nucleotides read TGTGCCAGCAACCTTGCCGGGCGGGTTGGAGCTTTCTTT.

This clonotype was seen many times. CDR3 sequence reads: CAWGLPGHRSQETQYF. The CDR3 DNA reads TGTGCCTGGGGTCTTCCGGGACACCGATCACAAGAGACCCAGTACTTC. V usage is TRBV30 and J usage is TRBJ2-5; perhaps TRBD1 as D (6 bases). CDR3 length: 16 residues. The V and J ends lost 5 bases and 2 bases respectively, with 21 bases between them. The germline V gene has CDR1 GTSNPN and CDR2 SVGIG (reference sequence).

The chain carries TRBV28 and TRBJ2-2; TRBD2 matches 11 bases. The V and J ends lost 9 bases and 4 bases, in that order; junction bases with no gene match: 4. The length of the CDR3 is 14 residues. Germline V gene sequence: CDR1 MDHEN, CDR2 SYDVKM. The CDR3 coding sequence is TGTGCCAGACTACTAGCGGGAGTCACCGGGGAGCTGTTTTTT. It is translated as CARLLAGVTGELFF.

This clonotype occurred many times. The chain combines TRBV2 with TRBJ2-5, with 7 nucleotides matching TRBD2. CDR1 is SNHLY and CDR2 is FYNNEI in the germline V gene. With 6 bases clipped from V and 5 bases from J, the junction kept 3 bases outside the gene matches. The CDR3 contains 12 residues. The CDR3 DNA is TGTGCCAGCAGAGGACTAGGGGAGACCCAGTACTTC. Translated: CASRGLGETQYF. The whole variable domain, remainder taken from reference TRBV2 and TRBJ2-5, is EPEVTQTPSHQVTQMGQEVILRCVPISNHLYFYWYRQILGQKVEFLVSFYNNEISEKSEIFDDQFSVERPDGSNFTLKIRSTKLEDSAMYFCASRGLGETQYFGPGTRLLVL.

V gene TRBV19 combines with J gene TRBJ2-7, with a tentative D call TRBD2 (5 bases). This CDR3 region has 14 residues. Germline V gene sequence: CDR1 LNHDA, CDR2 SQIVND (reference sequence). V dropped 9 bases and J dropped 0 bases, with 15 bases sitting between them. The CDR3 DNA reads TGTGCCAGAAGGACGGGGAGACCCTCCTACGAGCAGTACTTC. This sequence encodes CARRTGRPSYEQYF.

The chain employs TRBV15 and TRBJ2-7; weak D call: TRBD2 (7 bases). Germline-derived CDR1 and CDR2 are LNHNV and YYDKDF (reference sequence). Trimming removed 3 bases at V and 4 bases at J, with 19 bases between. There are 16 residues in the CDR3. CDR3 bases: TGTGCCACCAGCAGGCCTTCGGGGGGCGCGGGGTACGAGCAGTACTTC. Translating gives CATSRPSGGAGYEQYF.

The J gene is TRBJ2-3, the V gene TRBV6-4; D tentatively reads TRBD1 or TRBD2 (5 bases each). With 5 bases removed from V and 2 bases from J, the gap between germline ends came to 11 bases. The CDR3 extends over 14 amino acids. Germline assignment: CDR1 MRHNA and CDR2 SNTAGT. Here the CDR3 DNA reads TGTGCCAGCAGTATTGGGGGAGTCACAGATACGCAGTATTTT. As protein: CASSIGGVTDTQYF.